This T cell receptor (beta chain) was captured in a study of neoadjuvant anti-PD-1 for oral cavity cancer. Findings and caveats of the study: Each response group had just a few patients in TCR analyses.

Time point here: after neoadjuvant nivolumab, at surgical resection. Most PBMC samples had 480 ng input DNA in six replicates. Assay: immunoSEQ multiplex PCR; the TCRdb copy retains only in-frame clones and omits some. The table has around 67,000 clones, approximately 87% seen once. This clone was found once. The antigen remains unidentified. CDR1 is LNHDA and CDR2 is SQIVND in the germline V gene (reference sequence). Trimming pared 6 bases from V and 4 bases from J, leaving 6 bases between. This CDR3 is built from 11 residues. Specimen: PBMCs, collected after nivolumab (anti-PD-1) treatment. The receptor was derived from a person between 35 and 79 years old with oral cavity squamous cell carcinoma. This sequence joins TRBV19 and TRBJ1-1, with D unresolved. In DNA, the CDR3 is TGTGCCAGTAGCTTGGCCACTGAAGCTTTCTTT. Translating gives CASSLATEAFF.